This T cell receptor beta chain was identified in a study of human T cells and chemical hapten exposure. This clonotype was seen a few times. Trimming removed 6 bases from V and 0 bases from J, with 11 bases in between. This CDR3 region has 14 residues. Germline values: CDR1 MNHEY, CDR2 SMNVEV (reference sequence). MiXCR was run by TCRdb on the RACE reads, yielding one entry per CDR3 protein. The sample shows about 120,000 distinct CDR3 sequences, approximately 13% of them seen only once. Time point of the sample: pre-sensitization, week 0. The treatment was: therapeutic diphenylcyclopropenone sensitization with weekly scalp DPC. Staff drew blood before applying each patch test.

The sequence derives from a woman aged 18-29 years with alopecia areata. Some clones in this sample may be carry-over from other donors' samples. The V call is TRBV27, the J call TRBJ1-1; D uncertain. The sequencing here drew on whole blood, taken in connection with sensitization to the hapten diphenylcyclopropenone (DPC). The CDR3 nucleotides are TGTGCCAGCAGGAGCGGGGTGCTGAACACTGAAGCTTTCTTT. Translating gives CASRSGVLNTEAFF.